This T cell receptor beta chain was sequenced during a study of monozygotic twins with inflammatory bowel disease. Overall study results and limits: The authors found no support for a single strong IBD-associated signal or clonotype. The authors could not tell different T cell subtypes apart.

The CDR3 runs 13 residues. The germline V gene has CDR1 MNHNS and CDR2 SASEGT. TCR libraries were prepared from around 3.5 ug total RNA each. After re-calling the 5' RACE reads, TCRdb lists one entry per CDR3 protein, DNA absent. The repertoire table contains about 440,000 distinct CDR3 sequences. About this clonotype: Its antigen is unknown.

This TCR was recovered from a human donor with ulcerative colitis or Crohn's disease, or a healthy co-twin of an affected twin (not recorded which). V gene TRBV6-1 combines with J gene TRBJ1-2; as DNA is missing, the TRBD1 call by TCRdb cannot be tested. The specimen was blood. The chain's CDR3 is CASRSGQYYGYTF.